This is a list of T cell receptor beta chains from one sample in a study of blood T cell repertoires in COVID-19. The repertoire was sequenced with immunoSEQ multiplex PCR; TCRdb's copy has only in-frame clones and lacks some. The sample records approximately 200,000 clones, 75% to 85% being singletons. Material for sequencing was peripheral blood. Receptor source: a woman aged 45 to 65 with acute or convalescent COVID-19. CDR3s include the opening cysteine and the closing phenylalanine or tryptophan. The D gene is left open where the match is weak. Where a row states a size, it is once, few, many or the class of an expanded clone; other rows omit it.

clone size | J gene | V gene | D gene | CDR3 protein | CDR3 DNA
many | TRBJ1-2 | TRBV7-9 | . | CASSYDGSGYGYTF | TGTGCCAGCAGCTATGACGGGTCGGGCTATGGCTACACCTTC
few | TRBJ2-7 | TRBV5-4 | . | CATGRGSGTYEQYF | TGTGCCACCGGTAGAGGGAGTGGGACCTACGAGCAGTACTTC
few | TRBJ2-1 | TRBV7-9 | . | CASSFFAQNNEQFF | TGTGCCAGCAGCTTTTTTGCCCAGAACAATGAGCAGTTCTTC
. | TRBJ2-7 | TRBV4-3 | TRBD2 | CASSQDVTSGIYEQYF | TGCGCCAGCAGCCAAGACGTGACTAGCGGGATCTACGAGCAGTACTTC
. | TRBJ1-2 | TRBV7-9 | . | CASSLGPRDIYGYTF | TGTGCCAGCAGCTTAGGACCCCGGGACATATATGGCTACACCTTC
. | TRBJ2-7 | TRBV7-9 | . | CASSPDRYEQYF | TGTGCCAGCAGCCCAGACAGATACGAGCAGTACTTC
. | TRBJ2-2 | TRBV5-4 | . | CASSLEPGDGTGELFF | TGTGCCAGCAGCTTGGAACCGGGAGATGGGACCGGGGAGCTGTTTTTT
. | TRBJ1-5 | TRBV10-2 | . | CASTDRTVNQPQHF | TGCGCCAGCACCGATAGGACAGTCAATCAGCCCCAGCATTTT
. | TRBJ2-5 | TRBV6-5 | TRBD2 | CASRAGLGQETQYF | TGTGCCAGCAGAGCGGGACTAGGTCAAGAGACCCAGTACTTC
. | TRBJ2-2 | TRBV5-1 | TRBD1 | CASSRTGAGELFF | TGCGCCAGCAGCAGGACAGGGGCCGGGGAGCTGTTTTTT
. | TRBJ1-6 | TRBV4-2 | TRBD1 | CASSQDPGQGGSPLHF | TGTGCCAGCAGCCAAGACCCTGGACAGGGAGGATCACCCCTCCACTTT
. | TRBJ2-5 | TRBV7-6 | TRBD2 | CASSRGVAGGHSGETQYF | TGTGCCAGCAGCCGAGGAGTAGCGGGGGGGCATTCTGGAGAGACCCAGTACTTC
. | TRBJ2-7 | TRBV18 | . | CASSRRDTLEQYF | TGTGCCAGCTCACGCAGGGACACTCTGGAGCAGTACTTC
few | TRBJ2-7 | TRBV28 | . | CASSALLGANEQYF | TGTGCCAGCAGTGCTCTTTTGGGGGCCAACGAGCAGTACTTC
. | TRBJ2-6 | TRBV28 | TRBD1 | CASRRQGAGANVLTF | TGTGCCAGCAGAAGACAGGGGGCTGGGGCCAACGTCCTGACTTTC
. | TRBJ2-1 | TRBV5-5 | TRBD1 | CASSIRQGGNEQFF | TGTGCCAGCAGCATTCGACAGGGGGGCAATGAGCAGTTCTTC
few | TRBJ1-6 | TRBV15 | TRBD1 | CATSRGQGNSPLHF | TGTGCCACCAGCAGGGGACAGGGTAATTCACCCCTCCACTTT
. | TRBJ1-2 | TRBV5-4 | . | CASSLFGAAYGYTF | TGTGCCAGCAGCTTGTTTGGAGCAGCCTATGGCTACACCTTC
. | TRBJ1-6 | TRBV28 | . | CASSFPQKYNSPLHF | TGTGCCAGCAGTTTTCCACAGAAATATAATTCACCCCTCCACTTT
. | TRBJ2-2 | TRBV25-1 | . | CASSEPRVGTGELFF | TGTGCCAGCAGTGAGCCCCGAGTGGGCACTGGGGAGCTGTTTTTT
. | TRBJ1-5 | TRBV24-1 | TRBD1 | CATSDSAGQLNQPQHF | TGTGCCACCAGTGACTCCGCGGGACAGCTCAATCAGCCCCAGCATTTT
. | TRBJ1-2 | TRBV9 | TRBD1 | CASSASQATGSGYTF | TGTGCCAGCAGCGCCAGCCAAGCGACAGGGAGCGGCTACACCTTC
. | TRBJ2-3 | TRBV28 | TRBD1 | CASSLDRAPGITDTQYF | TGTGCCAGCAGTTTGGACAGGGCCCCCGGGATTACAGATACGCAGTATTTT
. | TRBJ2-5 | TRBV28 | TRBD2 | CASSLPVGGYQETQYF | TGTGCCAGCAGTTTGCCCGTGGGGGGGTACCAAGAGACCCAGTACTTC
. | TRBJ1-4 | TRBV5-1 | TRBD1 | CASSFGTGPGGKLFF | TGCGCCAGCAGCTTCGGGACAGGGCCGGGCGGAAAACTGTTTTTT
. | TRBJ2-7 | TRBV29-1 | . | CSVADRFSYEQYF | TGCAGCGTTGCGGACAGATTCTCCTACGAGCAGTACTTC
. | TRBJ1-2 | TRBV4-1 | TRBD1 | CASSSPGQGARGYTF | TGCGCCAGCAGCTCGCCGGGACAGGGGGCTCGGGGCTACACCTTC
. | TRBJ2-1 | TRBV27 | TRBD1 | CASSLTGGLYNEQFF | TGTGCCAGCAGTTTAACAGGGGGCCTATACAATGAGCAGTTCTTC
. | TRBJ1-1 | TRBV7-2 | . | CASSRGSINTEAFF | TGTGCCAGCAGCCGGGGATCTATCAACACTGAAGCTTTCTTT
. | TRBJ1-6 | TRBV6-6 | TRBD1 | CASSTGQVNSPLHF | TGTGCCAGCAGTACGGGACAGGTTAATTCACCCCTCCACTTT
few | TRBJ2-1 | TRBV10-1 | TRBD2 | CASSEASGGYNEQFF | TGCGCCAGCAGTGAGGCTAGCGGGGGCTACAATGAGCAGTTCTTC
. | TRBJ1-5 | TRBV28 | . | CASSFLPGDQPQHF | TGTGCCAGCAGTTTTCTGCCGGGGGATCAGCCCCAGCATTTT
once | TRBJ2-2 | TRBV3-1/TRBV3-2 | TRBD2 | CASSQDLVSSGGAVELFF | TGTGCCAGCAGCCAAGACCTCGTATCTAGCGGGGGGGCCGTGGAGCTGTTTTTT
. | TRBJ2-7 | TRBV3-1/TRBV3-2 | TRBD2 | CASSQVGGGPYEQYF | TGTGCCAGCAGCCAAGTTGGCGGGGGTCCCTACGAGCAGTACTTC
. | TRBJ2-7 | TRBV7-8 | . | CASSPRASYEQYF | TGTGCCAGCAGCCCGCGGGCCTCCTACGAGCAGTACTTC
. | TRBJ1-6 | TRBV5-1 | TRBD1 | CASSHFDREDSPLHF | TGCGCCAGCAGCCACTTCGACAGGGAGGATTCACCCCTCCACTTT
once | TRBJ1-3 | TRBV5-4 | . | CASSPSRGAGNTIYF | TGTGCCAGCAGCCCGAGCAGGGGAGCGGGAAACACCATATATTTT
. | TRBJ1-2 | TRBV2 | . | CASRTPDSPGYTF | TGTGCCAGCAGGACCCCTGACAGCCCTGGCTACACCTTC
. | TRBJ2-3 | TRBV25-1 | . | CASTQGLTDTQYF | TGTGCCAGCACCCAGGGACTCACAGATACGCAGTATTTT
. | TRBJ2-3 | TRBV6-6 | . | CASTPQSGTQYF | TGTGCCAGCACCCCTCAATCGGGTACGCAGTATTTT